Below, 13 T cell receptor beta chains from the same sample are listed, as sequenced in a study of Graves' ophthalmopathy and Graves' hyperthyroidism. Amplification from RNA transcripts yielded the TCR beta CDR3 regions. Following a first-round RT-PCR that used HTBI primers, a second-round multiplex PCR was carried out. MiXCR was run by TCRdb on the multiplex PCR reads, yielding one entry per CDR3 protein. The sample lists about 620,000 distinct CDR3 sequences, about a fifth occurring once. Source material: peripheral blood. These receptors were collected from a woman under 30 with stable Graves' hyperthyroidism. Some clones in this sample may be carry-over from other donors' samples.

This clonotype has a handful of counts. The chain uses TRBV20-1 and TRBJ1-5, with D hard to call. Germline lookup yields CDR1 DFQATT and CDR2 SNEGSKA (reference sequence). The germline V and J ends were trimmed by 5 bases and 4 bases, with 15 bases remaining between them. The CDR3 covers 14 residues. CDR3 protein: CSAARTMGNQPQHF. In DNA form, the CDR3 reads TGCAGTGCTGCCCGGACCATGGGGAATCAGCCCCAGCATTTT.

This clonotype has a count of ten or more. V usage is TRBV7-3 and J usage is TRBJ2-2, with no clear D. The CDR3 is made up of 12 amino acids. V was shortened by 4 bases and J by 8 bases, with 8 bases between the two germline ends. CDR1 and CDR2 (germline): SGHTA, FQGTGA. The CDR3 DNA sequence: TGTGCCAGCAGCTCGGTCGGAGGGGAGCTGTTTTTT. It yields the protein CASSSVGGELFF.

This clonotype appeared once. The chain uses TRBV6-1 and TRBJ2-7; TRBD2 might be the D (6 bases). Germline CDR1 and CDR2: MNHNS and SASEGT. The CDR3 is 13 residues long. V was pared by 10 bases and J by 5 bases, with 18 bases between. This CDR3 is CAISAGLLNEQYF. CDR3 nucleotide sequence: TGTGCCATAAGTGCGGGACTTCTAAACGAGCAGTACTTC.

The table lists this clonotype with many counts. The chain employs TRBV7-3 and TRBJ2-5; D not certain. V shed 2 bases and J shed 5 bases, with 15 bases lying between them. There are 15 residues in the CDR3. CDR1 and CDR2 from the germline V gene are SGHTA and FQGTGA. CDR3 region: CASSLAAASRETQYF. The DNA for the CDR3 is TGTGCCAGCAGCTTAGCCGCCGCTTCCCGGGAGACCCAGTACTTC.

In this sample, this clonotype turned up many times. The genes are TRBV7-3 and TRBJ1-1; D perhaps matches TRBD1 (6 bases). The length of the CDR3 is 14 residues. Germline lookup yields CDR1 SGHTA and CDR2 FQGTGA. The V and J ends lost 5 bases and 1 base respectively, with 11 bases between them. DNA of the CDR3: TGTGCCAGCAGCAAGGGACACGAGAACACTGAAGCTTTCTTT. This codes for CASSKGHENTEAFF.

Ten or more counts support this clonotype. CDR3 nucleotide sequence: TGTGCCTGGAGTCTCATCTCGGAGACCCAGTACTTC. Amino acids: CAWSLISETQYF. This chain links TRBV30 with TRBJ2-5; no reliable D call. The CDR3 consists of 12 residues. The ends were cut back, 2 bases at V and 5 bases at J, with 9 bases in the middle. Germline V gene lookup returns CDR1 GTSNPN and CDR2 SVGIG (reference sequence).

This clonotype was counted ten times or more. The J gene is TRBJ2-7, the V gene TRBV24-1; 13 positions agree with TRBD2. Germline lookup yields CDR1 KGHDR and CDR2 SFDVKD. The CDR3 has 16 amino acids. V shed 3 bases and J 6 bases; nucleotides not matched to a gene: 7. The CDR3 loop is CATSDRRTSGGSEQYF. The CDR3 coding sequence is TGTGCCACCAGTGATCGAAGGACTAGCGGGGGATCCGAGCAGTACTTC.

This clonotype has ten or more counts. This chain uses TRBV28 with TRBJ2-7; the D gene is possibly TRBD2 (5 bases). Deletions cut 6 bases from V and 3 bases from J, with 18 bases between. In germline, CDR1 is MDHEN, CDR2 SYDVKM. The CDR3 has 15 residues. The DNA for the CDR3 is TGTGCCAGCAGAGTGAGAGCGGAGACCAACTACGAGCAGTACTTC. Residues: CASRVRAETNYEQYF.

This clonotype was detected many times. The chain links TRBV5-1 to TRBJ1-2, with D uncertain. The CDR3 sequence is 14 residues long. Between the trimmed V and J ends, which lost 4 bases and 2 bases, there was a span of 12 bases. Germline V gives CDR1 SGHRS, CDR2 YFSETQ. The CDR3 protein is CASSPSPENYGYTF. CDR3 nucleotides: TGCGCCAGCAGCCCTTCCCCAGAAAACTATGGCTACACCTTC.

The rearrangement links TRBV18 to TRBJ1-5; D unresolved. V lost 3 bases and J 0 bases, leaving 9 bases between the germline ends. The CDR3 has 15 residues. Germline V gene lookup returns CDR1 KGHSH and CDR2 LQKENI. The CDR3 bases are TGTGCCAGCTCACCCGGGCACCTTAGCAATCAGCCCCAGCATTTT. It is translated as CASSPGHLSNQPQHF. Combining the CDR3 with reference TRBV18 and TRBJ1-5 gives the whole variable domain NAGVMQNPRHLVRRRGQEARLRCSPMKGHSHVYWYRQLPEEGLKFMVYLQKENIIDESGMPKERFSAEFPKEGPSILRIQQVVRGDSAAYFCASSPGHLSNQPQHFGDGTRLSIL.

The chain combines TRBV28 with TRBJ2-7; 8 bases are shared with TRBD1. Per germline, CDR1 MDHEN and CDR2 SYDVKM. The V segment lost 3 bases and the J segment 4 bases; nucleotides outside the gene matches: 5. This CDR3 region has 14 residues. The CDR3 DNA reads as TGTGCCAGCAGTTTCCCAGGGGGCGGGTACGAGCAGTACTTC. It codes for CASSFPGGGYEQYF. Variable domain in full (rest from reference TRBV28 and TRBJ2-7): DVKVTQSSRYLVKRTGEKVFLECVQDMDHENMFWYRQDPGLGLRLIYFSYDVKMKEKGDIPEGYSVSREKKERFSLILESASTNQTSMYLCASSFPGGGYEQYFGPGTRLTVT.

This clonotype was observed at least ten times. The chain recombines TRBV2 with TRBJ2-7; D might be TRBD1 or TRBD2, each matching 5 bases. CDR1 is SNHLY and CDR2 is FYNNEI in the germline V gene. V was trimmed by 3 bases and J by 6 bases, leaving 15 bases between them. The CDR3 runs to 14 residues. The CDR3 sequence is CASSEGVNRVEQYF. The CDR3 coding sequence is TGTGCCAGCAGTGAGGGGGTTAATAGAGTCGAGCAGTACTTC.

V gene TRBV19 combines with J gene TRBJ1-1; a possible D gene is TRBD1 (5 bases). The ends were cut back, 2 bases at V and 0 bases at J, with 19 bases in the middle. Per germline, CDR1 LNHDA and CDR2 SQIVND (reference sequence). This CDR3 has 18 residues. The CDR3 here is CASSILVGGRAMNTEAFF. DNA of the CDR3: TGTGCCAGTAGTATATTGGTGGGTGGCAGGGCAATGAACACTGAAGCTTTCTTT.